This T cell receptor beta chain was profiled in a study of post-analysis software for immune sequencing data (dated by TCRdb to the mid-2010s). Notes on the research overall: The recorded disease courses included relapsing-remitting, secondary progressive and progressive-relapsing multiple sclerosis, and some patients had no subtype annotation. The multiple sclerosis patient repertoires were compared with more than 10 previously published healthy control repertoires from donors aged about 6 to 26 years. A subset of samples was prepared in parallel using single-end sample barcoding, then pooled and co-amplified after Illumina adapter ligation. Broad study findings and their caveats: The multiple sclerosis patient group was slightly younger than the control group. Significantly higher frequencies in patients than in controls were found for a handful of TRBV segments, including TRBV5-6, TRBV5-1 and TRBV20-1. Direct clustering with F measure showed strong co-clustering of samples prepared in the same batch, prompting a batch-effect correction. Compared with controls, multiple sclerosis patients had significantly lower normalized Chao1 diversity, a finding suggesting substantial peripheral T-cell clonal expansion.

This clonotype was detected only a few times. This receptor's antigen is unknown. No qualities accompany the bases; no much larger clone lies one base away. The CDR3 holds 15 amino acids from the cysteine to the phenylalanine. Just the 45-base CDR3 DNA is kept, in frame starting at base 1. V and J lose 4 bases and 3 bases, and a span of 16 bases separates them. The germline V gene (reference sequence) specifies MNHNY as CDR1 and SVGAGI as CDR2. To demonstrate the VDJtools post-analysis software, TCR beta repertoires were profiled from the peripheral blood of roughly 14 young patients with multiple sclerosis. The patients with multiple sclerosis were children and adolescents between about 6 and 15 years of age. The protocol used for the library was PCR. TCRdb names Illumina HiSeq 2500 as the instrument used. To reduce PCR and sequencing biases, unique molecular identifiers were built into the TCR beta cDNA libraries. Per 1 to 10 million input T cells, approximately 500,000 cDNA molecules were obtained, such that each molecule approximated one T cell. The patient libraries were prepared and sequenced using the same protocol as the earlier healthy control dataset. Samples belonging to the same batch were prepared together, multiplexed and sequenced on a shared HiSeq lane. The authors processed their data as follows. Raw barcoded reads were processed with MIGEC, discarding single-read molecular identifier groups before consensus assembly and CDR3 extraction. Clonotype tables were post-analysed with VDJtools, normalizing diversity by down-sampling all datasets to the smallest sample size. In repertoire overlap clustering, CDR3 amino acid sequences, but not nucleotide sequences, were matched to correct batch-related cross-sample contamination. Using fastp trimming at Q25 and MiXCR clonotype assembly, TCRdb reanalyzed the public sequencing data and kept in-frame beta chains. Each entry is one CDR3 protein sequence, shown with its most common DNA and genes. TCRdb, not the original authors, processed these V and J calls. Within this sample are roughly 800,000 distinct CDR3 sequences, with roughly 30% of them counted one time only. More than 0.55% of the sample is taken by the ten largest.

Sequencing was performed on blood. The receptor's source is a girl between 5 and 17 years old with multiple sclerosis. Rearrangement joined TRBV6-6 to TRBJ2-7; no D gene can be assigned with confidence. The sequenced DNA is TGTGCCAGCAGTTCGAGTAGCCGACTGTACTACGAGCAGTACTTC. It specifies CASSSSSRLYYEQYF.